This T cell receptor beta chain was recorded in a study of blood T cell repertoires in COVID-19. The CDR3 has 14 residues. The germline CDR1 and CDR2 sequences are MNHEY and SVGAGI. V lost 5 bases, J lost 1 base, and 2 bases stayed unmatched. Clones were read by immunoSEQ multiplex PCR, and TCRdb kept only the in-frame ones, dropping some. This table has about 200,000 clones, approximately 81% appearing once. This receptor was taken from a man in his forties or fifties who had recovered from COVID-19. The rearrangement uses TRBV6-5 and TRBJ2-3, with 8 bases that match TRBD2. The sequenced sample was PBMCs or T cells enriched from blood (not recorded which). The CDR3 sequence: CASSMTSGTDTQYF. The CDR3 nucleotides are TGTGCCAGCAGTATGACTAGCGGCACAGATACGCAGTATTTT.